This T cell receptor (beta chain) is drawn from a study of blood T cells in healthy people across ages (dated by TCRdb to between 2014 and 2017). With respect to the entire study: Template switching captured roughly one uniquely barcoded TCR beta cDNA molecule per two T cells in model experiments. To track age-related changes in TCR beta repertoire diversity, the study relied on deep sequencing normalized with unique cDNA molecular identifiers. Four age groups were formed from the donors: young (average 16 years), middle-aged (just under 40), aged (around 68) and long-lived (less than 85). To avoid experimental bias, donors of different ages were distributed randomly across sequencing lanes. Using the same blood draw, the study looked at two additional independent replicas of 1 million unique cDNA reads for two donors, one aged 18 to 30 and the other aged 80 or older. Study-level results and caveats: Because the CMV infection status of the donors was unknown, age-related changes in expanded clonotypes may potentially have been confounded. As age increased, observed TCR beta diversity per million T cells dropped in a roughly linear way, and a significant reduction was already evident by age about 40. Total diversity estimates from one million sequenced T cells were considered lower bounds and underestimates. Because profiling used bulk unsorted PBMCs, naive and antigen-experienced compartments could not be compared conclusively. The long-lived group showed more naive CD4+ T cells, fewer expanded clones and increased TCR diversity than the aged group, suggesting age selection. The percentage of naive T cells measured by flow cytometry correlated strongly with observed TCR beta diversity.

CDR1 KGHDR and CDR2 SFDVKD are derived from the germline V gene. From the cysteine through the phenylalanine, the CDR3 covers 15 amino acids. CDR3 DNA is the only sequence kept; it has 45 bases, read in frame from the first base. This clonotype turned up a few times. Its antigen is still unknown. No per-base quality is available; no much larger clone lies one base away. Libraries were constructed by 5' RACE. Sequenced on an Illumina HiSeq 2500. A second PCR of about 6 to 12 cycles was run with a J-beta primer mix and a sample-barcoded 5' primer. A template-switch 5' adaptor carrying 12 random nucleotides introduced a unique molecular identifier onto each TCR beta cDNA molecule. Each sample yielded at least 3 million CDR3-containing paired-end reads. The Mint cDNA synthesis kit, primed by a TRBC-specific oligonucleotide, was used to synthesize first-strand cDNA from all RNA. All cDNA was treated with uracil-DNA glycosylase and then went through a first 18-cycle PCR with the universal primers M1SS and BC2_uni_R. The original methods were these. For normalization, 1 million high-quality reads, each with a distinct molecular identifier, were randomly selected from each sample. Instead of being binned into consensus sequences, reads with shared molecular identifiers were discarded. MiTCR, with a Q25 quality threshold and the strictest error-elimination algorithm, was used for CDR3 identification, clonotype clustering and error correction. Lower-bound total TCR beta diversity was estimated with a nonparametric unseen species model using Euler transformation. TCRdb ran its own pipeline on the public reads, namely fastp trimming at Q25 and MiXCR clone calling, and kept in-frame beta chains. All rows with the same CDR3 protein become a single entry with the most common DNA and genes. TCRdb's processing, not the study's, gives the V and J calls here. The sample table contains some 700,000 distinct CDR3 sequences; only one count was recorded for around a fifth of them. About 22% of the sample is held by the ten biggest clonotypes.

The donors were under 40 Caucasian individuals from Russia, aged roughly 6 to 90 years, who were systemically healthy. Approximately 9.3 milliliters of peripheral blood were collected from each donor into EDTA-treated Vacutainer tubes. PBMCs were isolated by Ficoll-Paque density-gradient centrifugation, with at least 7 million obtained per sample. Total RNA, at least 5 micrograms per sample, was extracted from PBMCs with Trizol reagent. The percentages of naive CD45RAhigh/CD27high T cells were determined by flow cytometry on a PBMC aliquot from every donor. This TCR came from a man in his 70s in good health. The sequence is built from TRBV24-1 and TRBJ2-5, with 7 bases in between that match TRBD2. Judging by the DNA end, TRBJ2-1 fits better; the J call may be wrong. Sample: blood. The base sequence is TGTGCCACCAGTGATTTTCTTGGGAGGGGCAATGAGCAGTTCTTC. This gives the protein CATSDFLGRGNEQFF.